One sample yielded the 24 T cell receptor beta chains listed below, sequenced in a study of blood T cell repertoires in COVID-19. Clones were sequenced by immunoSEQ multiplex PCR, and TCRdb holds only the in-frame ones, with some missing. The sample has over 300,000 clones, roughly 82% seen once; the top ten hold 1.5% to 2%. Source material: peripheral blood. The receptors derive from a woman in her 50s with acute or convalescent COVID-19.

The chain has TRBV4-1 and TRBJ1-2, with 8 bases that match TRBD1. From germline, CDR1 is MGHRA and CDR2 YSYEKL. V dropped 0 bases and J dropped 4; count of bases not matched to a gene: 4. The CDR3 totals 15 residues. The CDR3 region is CASSQDLGQGYGYTF. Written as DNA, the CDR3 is TGCGCCAGCAGCCAAGATCTCGGACAGGGCTATGGCTACACCTTC.

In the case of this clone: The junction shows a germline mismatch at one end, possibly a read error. CDR3 DNA: TGTGCCAGCAGTCCCCCCGGTAGGCGGAACATTGAAGCTTTCTTT. This sequence encodes CASSPPGRRNIEAFF. The chain couples TRBV6-5 to TRBJ1-1, with D hard to call. Germline lookup yields CDR1 MNHEY and CDR2 SVGAGI. This CDR3 is 15 amino acids long.

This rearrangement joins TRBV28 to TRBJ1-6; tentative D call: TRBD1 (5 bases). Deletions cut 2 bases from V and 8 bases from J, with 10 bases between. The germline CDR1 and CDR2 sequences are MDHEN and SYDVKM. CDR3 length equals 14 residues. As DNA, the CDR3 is TGTGCCAGCAGTTTAATCGGGGGGTATTCACCCCTCCACTTT. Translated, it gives CASSLIGGYSPLHF.

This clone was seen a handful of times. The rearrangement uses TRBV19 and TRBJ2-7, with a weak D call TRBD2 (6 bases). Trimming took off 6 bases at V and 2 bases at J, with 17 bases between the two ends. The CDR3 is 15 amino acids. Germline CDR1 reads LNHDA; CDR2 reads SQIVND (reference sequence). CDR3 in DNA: TGTGCCAGTAGCCAGTATAGCGGCGTCCCCTACGAGCAGTACTTC. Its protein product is CASSQYSGVPYEQYF. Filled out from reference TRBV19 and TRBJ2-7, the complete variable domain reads DGGITQSPKYLFRKEGQNVTLSCEQNLNHDAMYWYRQDPGQGLRLIYYSQIVNDFQKGDIAEGYSVSREKKESFPLTVTSAQKNPTAFYLCASSQYSGVPYEQYFGPGTRLTVT.

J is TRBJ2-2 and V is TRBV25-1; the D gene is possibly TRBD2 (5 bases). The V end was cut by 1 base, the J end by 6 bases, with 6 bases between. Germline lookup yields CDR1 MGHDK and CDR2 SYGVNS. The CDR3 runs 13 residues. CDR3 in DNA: TGTGCCAGCAGTGAATTCGGGGCCGGGGAGCTGTTTTTT. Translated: CASSEFGAGELFF.

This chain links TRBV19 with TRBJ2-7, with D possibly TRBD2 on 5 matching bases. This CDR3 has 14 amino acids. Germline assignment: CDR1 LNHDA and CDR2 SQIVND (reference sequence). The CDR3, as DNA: TGTGCTTCGGCGGGTCCTAGGGCCCCCTACGAGCAGTACTTC. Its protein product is CASAGPRAPYEQYF.

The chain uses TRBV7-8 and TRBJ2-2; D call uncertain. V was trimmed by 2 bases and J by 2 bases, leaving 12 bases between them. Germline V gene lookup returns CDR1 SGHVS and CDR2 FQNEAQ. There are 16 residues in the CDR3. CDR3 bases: TGTGCCAGCAGCTTAATAAATTGGCCCAACACCGGGGAGCTGTTTTTT. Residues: CASSLINWPNTGELFF.

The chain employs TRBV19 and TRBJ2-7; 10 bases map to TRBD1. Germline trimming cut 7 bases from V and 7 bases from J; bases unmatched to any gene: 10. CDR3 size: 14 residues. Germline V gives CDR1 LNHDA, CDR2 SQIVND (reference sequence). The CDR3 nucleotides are TGTGCCAGTACATCCGGGACAGGGGTACGGGAGCAGTACTTC. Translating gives CASTSGTGVREQYF.

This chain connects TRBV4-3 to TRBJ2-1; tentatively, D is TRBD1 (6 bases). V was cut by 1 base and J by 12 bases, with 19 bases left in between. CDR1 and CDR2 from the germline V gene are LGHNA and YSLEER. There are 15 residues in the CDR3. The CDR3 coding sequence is TGCGCCAGCAGCCAAGCGCACCTACAGGGTTTGTGGCAGTTCTTC. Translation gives CASSQAHLQGLWQFF.

CDR3 region: CASSSGEGGFTFF. The DNA of the CDR3 is TGTGCCAGCAGTTCAGGGGAGGGGGGGTTTACTTTCTTT. The rearrangement joins TRBV28 to TRBJ1-1; D might be TRBD1 (6 bases). The V end was cut by 4 bases, the J end by 12 bases, with 18 bases between. Germline V gene sequence: CDR1 MDHEN, CDR2 SYDVKM. The CDR3 is 13 residues long.

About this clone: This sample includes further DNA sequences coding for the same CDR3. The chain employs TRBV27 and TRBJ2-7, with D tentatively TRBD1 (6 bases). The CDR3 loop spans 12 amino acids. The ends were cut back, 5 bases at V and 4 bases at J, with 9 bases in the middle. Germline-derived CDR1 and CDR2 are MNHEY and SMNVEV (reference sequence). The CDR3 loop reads CASSRGSYEQYF. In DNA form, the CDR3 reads TGTGCCAGCAGTAGGGGGTCATACGAGCAGTACTTC.

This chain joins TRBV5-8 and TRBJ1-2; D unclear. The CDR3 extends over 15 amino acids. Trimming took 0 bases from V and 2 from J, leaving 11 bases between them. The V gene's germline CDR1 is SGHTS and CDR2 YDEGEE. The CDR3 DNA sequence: TGTGCCAGCAGCTTGGTCAGAACAGAGAACTATGGCTACACCTTC. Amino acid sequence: CASSLVRTENYGYTF.

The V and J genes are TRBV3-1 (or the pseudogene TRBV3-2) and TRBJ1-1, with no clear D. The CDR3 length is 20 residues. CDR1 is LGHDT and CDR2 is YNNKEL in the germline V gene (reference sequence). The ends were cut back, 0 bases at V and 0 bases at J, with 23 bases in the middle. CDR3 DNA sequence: TGTGCCAGCAGCCAAGATGTCAGAGGGCAGCTCAATGTAATGAACACTGAAGCTTTCTTT. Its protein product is CASSQDVRGQLNVMNTEAFF.

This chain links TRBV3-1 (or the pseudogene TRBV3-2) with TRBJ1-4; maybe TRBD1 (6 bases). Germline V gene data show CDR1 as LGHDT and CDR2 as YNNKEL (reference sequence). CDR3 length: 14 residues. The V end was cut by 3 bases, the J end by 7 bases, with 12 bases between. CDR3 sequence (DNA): TGTGCCAGCAGCCAGAGGACAGTTCGTGAAAAACTGTTTTTT. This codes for CASSQRTVREKLFF.

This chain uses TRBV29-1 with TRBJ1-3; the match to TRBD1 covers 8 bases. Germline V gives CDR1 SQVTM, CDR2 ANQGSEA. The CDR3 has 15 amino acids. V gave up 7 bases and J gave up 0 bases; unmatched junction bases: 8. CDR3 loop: CSAHAGTGSGNTIYF. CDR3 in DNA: TGCAGCGCCCATGCCGGGACAGGCTCTGGAAACACCATATATTTT.

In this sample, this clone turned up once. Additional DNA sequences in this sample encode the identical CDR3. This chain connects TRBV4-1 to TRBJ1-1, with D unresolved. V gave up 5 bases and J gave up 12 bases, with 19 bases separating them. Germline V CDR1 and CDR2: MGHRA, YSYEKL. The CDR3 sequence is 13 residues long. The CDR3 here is CASSGRETTLTFF. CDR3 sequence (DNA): TGCGCCAGCAGCGGCCGGGAGACCACCTTGACTTTCTTT.

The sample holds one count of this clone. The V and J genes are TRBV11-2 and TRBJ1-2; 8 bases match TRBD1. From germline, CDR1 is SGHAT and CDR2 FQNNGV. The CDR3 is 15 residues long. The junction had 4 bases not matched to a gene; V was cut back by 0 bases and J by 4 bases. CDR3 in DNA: TGTGCCAGCAGCTTAGAACAGGGGGGCATCTATGGCTACACCTTC. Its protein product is CASSLEQGGIYGYTF.

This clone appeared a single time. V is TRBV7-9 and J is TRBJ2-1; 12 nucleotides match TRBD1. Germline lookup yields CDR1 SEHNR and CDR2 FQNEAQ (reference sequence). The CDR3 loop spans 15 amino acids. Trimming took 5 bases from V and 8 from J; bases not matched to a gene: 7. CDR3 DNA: TGTGCCAGCAGCAGAGGGACAGGGGGCCCGGATGAGCAGTTCTTC. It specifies CASSRGTGGPDEQFF.

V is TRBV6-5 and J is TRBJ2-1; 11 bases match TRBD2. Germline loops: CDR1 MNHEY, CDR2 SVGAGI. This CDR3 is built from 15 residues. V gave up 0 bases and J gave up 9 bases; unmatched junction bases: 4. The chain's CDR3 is CASSYSTSGMGEQFF. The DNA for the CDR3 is TGTGCCAGCAGTTACTCGACTAGCGGGATGGGTGAGCAGTTCTTC.

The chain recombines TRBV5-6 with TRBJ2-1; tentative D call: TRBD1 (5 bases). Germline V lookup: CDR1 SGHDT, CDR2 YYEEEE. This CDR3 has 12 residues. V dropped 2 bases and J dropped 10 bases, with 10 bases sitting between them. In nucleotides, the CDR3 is TGTGCCAGCAGCTTTACATCAGGGGAGCAGTTCTTC. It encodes CASSFTSGEQFF.

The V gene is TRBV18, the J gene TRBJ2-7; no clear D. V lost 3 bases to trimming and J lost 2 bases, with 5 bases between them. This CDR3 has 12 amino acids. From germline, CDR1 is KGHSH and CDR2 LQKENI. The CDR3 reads CASSPSPYEQYF. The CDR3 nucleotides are TGTGCCAGCTCACCCTCCCCCTACGAGCAGTACTTC.

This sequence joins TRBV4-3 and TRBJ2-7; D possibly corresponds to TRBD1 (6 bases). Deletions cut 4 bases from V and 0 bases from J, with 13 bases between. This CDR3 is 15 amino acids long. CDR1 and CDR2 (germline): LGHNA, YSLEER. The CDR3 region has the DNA TGCGCCAGCAGCCTGGGACATCTGCTCTCCTACGAGCAGTACTTC. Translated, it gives CASSLGHLLSYEQYF.

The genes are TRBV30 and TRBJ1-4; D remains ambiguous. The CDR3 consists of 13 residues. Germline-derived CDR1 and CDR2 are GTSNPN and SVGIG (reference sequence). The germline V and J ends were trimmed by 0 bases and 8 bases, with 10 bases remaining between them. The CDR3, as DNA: TGTGCCTGGAGTGTAATTCTAGCGGAAAAACTGTTTTTT. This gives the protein CAWSVILAEKLFF.

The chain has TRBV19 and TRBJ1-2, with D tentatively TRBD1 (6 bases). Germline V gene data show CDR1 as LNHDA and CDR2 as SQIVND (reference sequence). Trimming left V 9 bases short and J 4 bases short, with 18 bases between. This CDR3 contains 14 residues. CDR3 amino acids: CASRGWGRIYGYTF. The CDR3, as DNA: TGTGCCAGCAGAGGGTGGGGGCGGATCTATGGCTACACCTTC.